The next 32 T cell receptor beta chains were all read from a single sample in a study of spatial heterogeneity in lung cancer. TCRdb independently ran MiXCR on the 5' RACE reads; one entry per CDR3 protein. Of 95,000 to 130,000 distinct CDR3 sequences in the sample, about 12% were seen once. Documented time point: blood at routine non-recurrence follow-up after resection. Sequencing covered unsorted whole RNA taken from tumor, nontumor lung or frozen PBMC. Sample: PBMCs, taken at follow-up. The receptors here all came from a male donor with early-stage non-small cell lung cancer.

This clonotype was found many times. J is TRBJ2-1 and V is TRBV29-1; 8 nucleotides match TRBD2. The CDR3 has 13 amino acids. With 1 base clipped from V and 9 bases from J, the junction kept 5 bases outside the gene matches. Germline lookup yields CDR1 SQVTM and CDR2 ANQGSEA. CDR3 DNA sequence: TGCAGCGTTGAAGCGGGGGGGAATGGTGAGCAGTTCTTC. It specifies CSVEAGGNGEQFF.

The V gene is TRBV5-1, the J gene TRBJ2-1; TRBD1 agrees at 8 bases. Germline V gives CDR1 SGHRS, CDR2 YFSETQ. CDR3 length equals 15 residues. V shed 3 bases and J 7 bases; nucleotides not matched to a gene: 9. The CDR3 DNA is TGCGCCAGCAGCTCGAGTCCCAGGGGGCAAAATGAGCAGTTCTTC. Its protein product is CASSSSPRGQNEQFF.

The rearrangement uses TRBV18 and TRBJ2-7, with 11 bases matching TRBD2. The CDR3 has 15 amino acids. The germline CDR1 and CDR2 sequences are KGHSH and LQKENI. V was pared by 0 bases and J by 6 bases, with 4 bases of the junction left unmatched. The CDR3 nucleotides read TGTGCCAGCTCACCACCGGTACTAGCGGGGGTCGAGCAGTACTTC. Encoded protein: CASSPPVLAGVEQYF. Full variable domain (rest looked up from reference TRBV18 and TRBJ2-7): NAGVMQNPRHLVRRRGQEARLRCSPMKGHSHVYWYRQLPEEGLKFMVYLQKENIIDESGMPKERFSAEFPKEGPSILRIQQVVRGDSAAYFCASSPPVLAGVEQYFGPGTRLTVT.

This chain connects TRBV27 to TRBJ1-5; the D gene is possibly TRBD1 (6 bases). Trimming removed 8 bases from V and 5 bases from J, with 13 bases in between. From germline, CDR1 is MNHEY and CDR2 SMNVEV (reference sequence). The length of the CDR3 is 13 residues. CDR3 protein: CASLRGNHQPQHF. The CDR3 coding sequence is TGTGCCAGCTTGAGGGGGAACCATCAGCCCCAGCATTTT.

The count of this clonotype is one. The junction does not match germline at one end; this may be a read error. The rearrangement links TRBV5-1 to TRBJ2-3; D tentatively reads TRBD1 or TRBD2 (5 bases each). The CDR3 has 16 amino acids. The germline gives CDR1 SGHRS, CDR2 YFSETQ. CDR3 sequence reads: CASSFGNRPSTYTQYF. The CDR3 region has the DNA TGCGCCAGCAGCTTTGGAAACAGGCCTAGCACATATACGCAGTATTTT.

This clonotype was found many times. The chain has TRBV28 and TRBJ2-5, with D possibly being TRBD1 (5 bases). V shed 3 bases and J shed 1 base, with 12 bases lying between them. This CDR3 comprises 15 residues. Germline V gene lookup returns CDR1 MDHEN and CDR2 SYDVKM. The DNA for the CDR3 is TGTGCCAGCAGTTTTAACAGGCGATCCCAAGAGACCCAGTACTTC. It yields the protein CASSFNRRSQETQYF.

A few counts support this clonotype. The chain uses TRBV10-2 and TRBJ1-1; D perhaps matches TRBD1 (5 bases). Trimming left V 0 bases short and J 0 bases short, with 20 bases between. Germline V gene lookup returns CDR1 WSHSY and CDR2 SAAADI. CDR3 length: 19 residues. The chain's CDR3 is CASSESGQGRTGMNTEAFF. As DNA, the CDR3 is TGCGCCAGCAGTGAGTCGGGGCAGGGCCGCACGGGAATGAACACTGAAGCTTTCTTT.

This clonotype has just a few counts. This chain joins TRBV19 and TRBJ1-6; weak D call: TRBD1 (5 bases). CDR3 length: 14 amino acids. The germline gives CDR1 LNHDA, CDR2 SQIVND (reference sequence). With 4 bases removed from V and 15 bases from J, the gap between germline ends came to 19 bases. The CDR3 is CASSTDSQLSHLHF. The CDR3 DNA reads TGTGCCAGTAGTACCGACAGCCAACTATCTCACCTCCACTTT. Using reference TRBV19 and TRBJ1-6 for the parts outside the CDR3, the full variable domain is DGGITQSPKYLFRKEGQNVTLSCEQNLNHDAMYWYRQDPGQGLRLIYYSQIVNDFQKGDIAEGYSVSREKKESFPLTVTSAQKNPTAFYLCASSTDSQLSHLHFGNGTRLTVT.

Comment on this clonotype: A much larger clone sits a single nucleotide away, making a read error possible. V and J are TRBV5-1 and TRBJ1-5; D uncertain. Per germline, CDR1 SGHRS and CDR2 YFSETQ. Trimming pared 5 bases from V and 2 bases from J, leaving 11 bases between. The CDR3 has 14 residues. The CDR3: CASRLGRGNQPQHF. The DNA for the CDR3 is TGCGCCAGCAGGCTCGGACGGGGCAATCAGCCCCAGCATTTT.

This clonotype was observed at least ten times. The chain carries TRBV6-4 and TRBJ1-6; D call uncertain. The V gene lost 7 bases and the J gene lost 7 bases, with 14 bases spanning the gap. This CDR3 region has 14 residues. Germline CDR1 is MRHNA and CDR2 is SNTAGT. CDR3 DNA sequence: TGTGCCAGCACTGCCTCGCCCGGAAATTCACCCCTCCACTTT. Encoded protein: CASTASPGNSPLHF.

The sample holds a few counts of this clonotype. The V and J genes are TRBV6-5 and TRBJ1-2, with D unresolved. Germline values: CDR1 MNHEY, CDR2 SVGAGI. The CDR3 runs to 13 residues. V gave up 4 bases and J gave up 6 bases, with 12 bases separating them. The CDR3 DNA reads TGTGCCAGCAGTTCCCCATATAGGGATGGCTACACCTTC. This sequence encodes CASSSPYRDGYTF.

This clonotype has ten or more counts. The chain employs TRBV29-1 and TRBJ1-2; weak D call: TRBD1 (6 bases). The CDR3 sequence is 13 residues long. The V gene lost 7 bases and the J gene lost 1 base, with 13 bases spanning the gap. Germline CDR1 and CDR2: SQVTM and ANQGSEA. The CDR3 sequence: CSAAGANNYGYTF. The DNA for the CDR3 is TGCAGCGCGGCGGGGGCGAATAACTATGGCTACACCTTC.

This clonotype was detected ten times or more. The V call is TRBV21-1, the J call TRBJ2-7; whether TRBD2, the table's D call, matches the DNA was not checked. TRBV21-1 is designated a pseudogene. This CDR3 has 13 residues. Here the CDR3 reads CASPPPQAHEQYF. In nucleotides, the CDR3 is TGTGCCAGCCCTCCTCCCCAGGCCCACGAGCAGTACTTC.

V usage is TRBV7-2 and J usage is TRBJ2-1; D remains ambiguous. The CDR3 runs 14 residues. Per the germline V gene, CDR1 is SGHTA and CDR2 is FQGNSA. V gave up 1 base and J gave up 11 bases, with 15 bases separating them. CDR3 nucleotides: TGTGCCAGCAGCTTAGTGGGCACCATCACAAAGCAGTTCTTC. Protein product: CASSLVGTITKQFF.

The sample holds many counts of this clonotype. V gene TRBV6-5 combines with J gene TRBJ1-5; a weak D match, TRBD1 (6 bases). V was cut by 6 bases and J by 5 bases, with 14 bases left in between. The CDR3 spans 14 residues. Germline CDR1 reads MNHEY; CDR2 reads SVGAGI. CDR3 protein: CASSRDRGYQPQHF. The DNA of the CDR3 is TGTGCCAGCAGCCGAGATAGGGGGTATCAGCCCCAGCATTTT.

The DNA for the CDR3 is TGTGCCATCAGTGAGTCCCAGCGGCTACCAGAGACCCAGTACTTC. It is translated as CAISESQRLPETQYF. This chain links TRBV10-3 with TRBJ2-5; the D gene is possibly TRBD2 (5 bases). CDR3 length: 15 residues. V lost 0 bases and J lost 4, with 12 bases in between. The V gene's germline CDR1 is ENHRY and CDR2 SYGVKD.

The CDR3, as DNA: TGCAGTGCTAGAGCCTCCCGATCAACTAATGAAAAACTGTTTTTT. Amino acid sequence: CSARASRSTNEKLFF. The chain is built from TRBV20-1 and TRBJ1-4; the D is unclear. The V end was cut by 1 base, the J end by 0 bases, with 9 bases between. Germline CDR1 is DFQATT and CDR2 is SNEGSKA (reference sequence). This CDR3 has 15 residues.

This clonotype occurred many times. The genes are TRBV20-1 and TRBJ2-1, with D unclear. Germline V gives CDR1 DFQATT, CDR2 SNEGSKA (reference sequence). CDR3 size: 15 residues. V lost 0 bases and J lost 6, with 15 bases in between. CDR3 nucleotides: TGCAGTGCTAGAGATAATCTTCATTCTCTCAATGAGCAGTTCTTC. This gives the protein CSARDNLHSLNEQFF.

This clonotype was detected many times. The chain carries TRBV5-8 and TRBJ2-1; no firm D call. This CDR3 contains 12 residues. V was trimmed by 4 bases and J by 7 bases, leaving 9 bases between them. CDR1 SGHTS and CDR2 YDEGEE come from the germline V gene. The DNA for the CDR3 is TGTGCCAGCAGCCCACGTAGAAATGAGCAGTTCTTC. This sequence encodes CASSPRRNEQFF.

This clonotype was seen repeatedly, ten times or more. This rearrangement joins TRBV5-1 to TRBJ2-7; a weak D match, TRBD1 (6 bases). Trimming shortened V by 3 bases and J by 6 bases, and 16 bases separated the two germline ends. In germline, CDR1 is SGHRS, CDR2 YFSETQ. CDR3 size: 14 residues. CDR3 sequence reads: CASSSGTPGSEQYF. CDR3 DNA: TGCGCCAGCAGCTCCGGGACACCGGGCTCCGAGCAGTACTTC. The complete variable domain, with remaining parts taken from reference TRBV5-1 and TRBJ2-7, reads KAGVTQTPRYLIKTRGQQVTLSCSPISGHRSVSWYQQTPGQGLQFLFEYFSETQRNKGNFPGRFSGRQFSNSRSEMNVSTLELGDSALYLCASSSGTPGSEQYFGPGTRLTVT.

There are a few counts of this clonotype. The chain links TRBV5-1 to TRBJ2-4, with D hard to call. Trimming pared 0 bases from V and 7 bases from J, leaving 11 bases between. This CDR3 region has 14 residues. CDR1 is SGHRS, CDR2 YFSETQ, per germline. CDR3 in amino acids: CASSLGPEKNIQYF. Here the CDR3 DNA reads TGCGCCAGCAGCTTGGGACCAGAGAAGAACATTCAGTACTTC.

This clonotype was picked up a small number of times. The chain couples TRBV6-2 or TRBV6-3 to TRBJ1-5; D is undetermined. CDR1 MNHEY and CDR2 SVGEGT come from the germline V gene. Deletions cut 2 bases from V and 4 bases from J, with 9 bases between. The CDR3 runs 14 residues. CDR3 nucleotides: TGTGCCAGCAGTTACGCGGGAGGGAATCAGCCCCAGCATTTT. Residues: CASSYAGGNQPQHF.

This clonotype has at least ten counts. J is TRBJ1-1 and V is TRBV12-3 or TRBV12-4, with a weak D call TRBD1 (5 bases). The V gene lost 2 bases and the J gene lost 1 base, with 8 bases spanning the gap. This CDR3 spans 14 amino acids. The CDR3 reads CASSLQGQNTEAFF. CDR3 DNA: TGTGCCAGCAGTTTACAGGGCCAGAACACTGAAGCTTTCTTT.

The chain couples TRBV5-4 to TRBJ1-6; 7 bases align to TRBD1. J was trimmed by 7 bases and V by 2 bases; bases with no gene match: 9. Germline V CDR1 and CDR2: SGHNT, YYREEE (reference sequence). The CDR3 loop spans 16 amino acids. CDR3 DNA: TGTGCCAGCAGCTTCGGAGGGGGCCAAAAGAATTCACCCCTCCACTTT. Residues: CASSFGGGQKNSPLHF.

There are a few counts of this clonotype. This sequence joins TRBV7-2 and TRBJ2-1; TRBD1 aligns across 7 bases. The V gene's germline CDR1 is SGHTA and CDR2 FQGNSA. With V trimmed by 7 bases and J by 7 bases, 10 bases remained unmatched. The CDR3 is 14 residues long. CDR3: CASTKDRPLNEQFF. The DNA of the CDR3 is TGTGCCAGCACCAAGGACAGGCCTCTGAATGAGCAGTTCTTC.

V is TRBV6-5 and J is TRBJ2-3; weak D call: TRBD1 (5 bases). Trimming left V 2 bases short and J 0 bases short, with 12 bases between. This CDR3 has 16 residues. Germline CDR1 is MNHEY and CDR2 is SVGAGI. This CDR3 is CASSYRGSTSTDTQYF. The CDR3 DNA is TGTGCCAGCAGTTACAGGGGCAGTACTAGCACAGATACGCAGTATTTT.

This clonotype showed up just a few times. The rearrangement joins TRBV6-5 to TRBJ2-3; D is unresolved. Germline V gene data show CDR1 as MNHEY and CDR2 as SVGAGI. Deletions cut 0 bases from V and 1 base from J, with 17 bases between. The CDR3 has 18 amino acids. DNA of the CDR3: TGTGCCAGCAGTTACTCTACCGCCGCAAGGACGCGCACAGATACGCAGTATTTT. Translated, it gives CASSYSTAARTRTDTQYF.

The J gene is TRBJ2-7, the V gene TRBV20-1; 9 bases agree with TRBD1. After removal of 5 bases from V and 4 bases from J, the junction contained 6 bases not matched to a gene. The CDR3 loop spans 13 amino acids. Germline V gene data show CDR1 as DFQATT and CDR2 as SNEGSKA (reference sequence). In DNA form, the CDR3 reads TGCAGTGCTCCCGGGACAGGGTTTTACGAGCAGTACTTC. This codes for CSAPGTGFYEQYF.

This clonotype was recorded a few times. This chain connects TRBV7-3 to TRBJ2-7; 7 bases agree with TRBD1. The CDR3 is 15 amino acids. The germline V gene has CDR1 SGHTA and CDR2 FQGTGA. V shed 5 bases, J shed 7 bases, and the junction held 14 bases outside the gene matches. In DNA form, the CDR3 reads TGTGCCAGCAGCCGACAGGGCCCCTCCTTAGGGGAGCAGTACTTC. This translates into CASSRQGPSLGEQYF. Complete variable domain (other parts from reference TRBV7-3 and TRBJ2-7): GAGVSQTPSNKVTEKGKYVELRCDPISGHTALYWYRQSLGQGPEFLIYFQGTGAADDSGLPNDRFFAVRPEGSVSTLKIQRTERGDSAVYLCASSRQGPSLGEQYFGPGTRLTVT.

This clonotype was observed at least ten times. This chain connects TRBV6-1 to TRBJ1-2; D uncertain. CDR1 and CDR2 from the germline V gene are MNHNS and SASEGT. The germline V and J ends were trimmed by 7 bases and 2 bases, with 5 bases remaining between them. CDR3 length: 11 residues. The CDR3 DNA follows: TGTGCCAGCACTGGGAACTATGGCTACACCTTC. This codes for CASTGNYGYTF.

This clonotype was found many times. The V and J genes are TRBV29-1 and TRBJ2-3; the D gene is possibly TRBD2 (7 bases). This CDR3 spans 14 amino acids. Germline values: CDR1 SQVTM, CDR2 ANQGSEA. V was shortened by 4 bases and J by 4 bases, with 15 bases between the two germline ends. The CDR3 sequence is CSVAQGGEADTQYF. DNA for the CDR3: TGCAGCGTTGCTCAAGGGGGGGAGGCAGATACGCAGTATTTT.

This clonotype turned up a few times. As DNA, the CDR3 is TGTGCCAGCAGTTACTCCGGGGCCCCAGGTTCACCCCTCCACTTT. Translating it yields CASSYSGAPGSPLHF. The V and J genes are TRBV6-2 or TRBV6-3 and TRBJ1-6, with a possible D match to TRBD1 (5 bases). The germline V gene encodes CDR1 MNHEY and CDR2 SVGEGT. The CDR3 consists of 15 residues. V was shortened by 0 bases and J by 9 bases, with 12 bases between the two germline ends.